This TCR beta chain was sequenced during a study of control samples from healthy donors and cancer patients. Trimming cost V 6 bases and J 0 bases, with 9 bases left between them. The CDR3 is 14 amino acids. Germline assignment: CDR1 MNHNY and CDR2 SVGAGI (reference sequence). Method: immunoSEQ multiplex PCR; TCRdb's copy keeps in-frame clones and lacks some. This sample carries more than 120,000 clones, about 91% of them seen once, and the ten largest clones take under 4%. The source material was blood. V usage is TRBV6-6 and J usage is TRBJ1-5; D might be TRBD1 (5 bases). The receptor was isolated from a man in his thirties or forties in good health. The CDR3 sequence is CASSRQISNQPQHF. The CDR3 DNA reads as TGTGCCAGCAGCCGACAGATTAGCAATCAGCCCCAGCATTTT.